These T cell receptor beta chains were read from a single sample in a study of cytomegalovirus exposure and HLA in healthy donors. Profiled with immunoSEQ multiplex PCR; TCRdb holds only in-frame clones, not every one. Here the sample spans about 86,000 clones, 85% to 95% being singletons. Material for sequencing was PBMCs. These receptors originate from a man aged 18 to 29 in good health and CMV-seronegative. Each CDR3 is given with its conserved first and last residue. The order of the fields is J gene, V gene, CDR3 protein.

TRBJ2-7 TRBV27 CASSLGQGAYEQYF
TRBJ2-3 TRBV5-1 CASAGSSSTDTQYF
TRBJ1-4 TRBV7-9 CASSVRDRGNEKLFF
TRBJ2-1 TRBV7-3 CASSLLAASGNEQFF
TRBJ1-2 TRBV21-1 CASSKGGTANYGYTF
TRBJ1-1 TRBV5-6 CASSLTGAMNTEAFF
TRBJ2-1 TRBV5-1 CASSPGTGNNEQFF
TRBJ1-5 TRBV7-9 CASSLDTGVHQPQHF
TRBJ2-6 TRBV6-5 CASIPTVGANVPTF
TRBJ2-5 TRBV7-2 CASSSGLAGYGETQYF
TRBJ1-2 TRBV6-1 CASSPQGSLGYTF
TRBJ2-7 TRBV18 CASSLGTGEAYEQYF
TRBJ2-1 TRBV5-1 CASSSAGATYNEQFF
TRBJ2-7 TRBV5-1 CASSRTSGGRYEQYF
TRBJ2-7 TRBV5-8 CASSARDSILTSGSYEQYF
TRBJ2-7 TRBV21-1 CASSKDPPAYEQYF
TRBJ1-2 TRBV11-3 CASSPRTGLYGYTF
TRBJ2-5 TRBV11-2 CASSLRTSGATAETQYF
TRBJ1-1 TRBV19 CASSPDREKAFF
TRBJ2-3 TRBV5-1 CASSLRPPGAGTAYTDTQYF
TRBJ2-1 TRBV6-6 CASTLTTKFNEQFF
TRBJ1-2 TRBV30 CASTDGGYGYTF
TRBJ1-5 TRBV19 CASRYKTGHQPQHF
TRBJ1-5 TRBV4-1 CASSRAGLNQPQHF
TRBJ2-6 TRBV25-1 CASTPGGRGTGANVLTF
TRBJ2-2 TRBV9 CASSPRPSGELFF
TRBJ1-4 TRBV5-4 CASSFGTDNEKLFF
TRBJ1-2 TRBV5-1 CASRGEGRGPGYTF
TRBJ1-6 TRBV5-1 CASSTGQGHSPLHF
TRBJ2-6 TRBV7-9 CASKHSGANVLTF
TRBJ2-7 TRBV4-1 CASSQDSLIYEQYF
TRBJ2-1 TRBV5-6 CASSLRWTSGNEQFF
TRBJ1-5 TRBV18 CASSRGRDQPQHF
TRBJ1-4 TRBV5-1 CASSSRQGTFVEKLFF
TRBJ2-6 TRBV6-4 CASSDSSGSGANVLTF
TRBJ2-2 TRBV5-6 CASSLDRGLMSGELFF
TRBJ2-3 TRBV5-1 CARKQREATDTQYF
TRBJ2-7 TRBV11-2 CASSLVLAGGPYEQYF
TRBJ2-3 TRBV18 CASSLHGTSGSLGEGTDTQYF
TRBJ2-3 TRBV4-2 CASSQETSGIDTQYF
TRBJ2-7 TRBV15 CATSRPGLDREQYF
TRBJ2-7 TRBV5-4 CASSPIRGQGAIEQYF
TRBJ2-2 TRBV27 CASSFLAGVHGELFF
TRBJ2-7 TRBV13 CASSLDGGGPGEQYF
TRBJ2-2 TRBV5-1 CASSFPGSNTGELFF
TRBJ1-1 TRBV7-2 CASSLVVAEAFF
TRBJ2-7 TRBV29-1 CSVSRDNSYEQYF
TRBJ1-3 TRBV15 CATGASSGNTIYF
TRBJ1-1 TRBV4-1 CASSQDARGTEAFF
TRBJ2-1 TRBV9 CASSVVASGSYNEQFF
TRBJ2-7 TRBV19 CASSLGLAGAYEQYF
TRBJ1-2 TRBV11-1 CASSRHRTGKTDYGYTF
TRBJ2-1 TRBV28 CASSLRGNEQFF
TRBJ2-7 TRBV18 CASSLLAGVSYEQYF
TRBJ1-6 TRBV5-4 CASSLGSTRLGQGNSPLHF
TRBJ1-2 TRBV20-1 CSALQAYGYTF
TRBJ2-3 TRBV7-9 CASSPTGRRGRTDTQYF